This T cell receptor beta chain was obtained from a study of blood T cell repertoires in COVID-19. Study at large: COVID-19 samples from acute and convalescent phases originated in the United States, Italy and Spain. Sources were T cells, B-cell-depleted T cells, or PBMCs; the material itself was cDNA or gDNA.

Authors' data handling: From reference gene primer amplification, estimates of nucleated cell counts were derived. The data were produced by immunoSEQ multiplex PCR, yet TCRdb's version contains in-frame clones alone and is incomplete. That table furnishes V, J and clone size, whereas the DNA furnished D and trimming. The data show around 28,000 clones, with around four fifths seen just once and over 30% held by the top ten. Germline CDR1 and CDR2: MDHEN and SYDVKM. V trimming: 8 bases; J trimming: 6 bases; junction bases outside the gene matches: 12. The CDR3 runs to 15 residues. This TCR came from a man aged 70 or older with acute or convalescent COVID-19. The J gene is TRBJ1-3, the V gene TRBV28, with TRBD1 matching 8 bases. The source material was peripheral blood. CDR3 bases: TGTGCCAGCGGACAGGGTAGGCGCGGGACAAACACCATATATTTT. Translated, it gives CASGQGRRGTNTIYF. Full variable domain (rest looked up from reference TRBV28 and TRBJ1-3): DVKVTQSSRYLVKRTGEKVFLECVQDMDHENMFWYRQDPGLGLRLIYFSYDVKMKEKGDIPEGYSVSREKKERFSLILESASTNQTSMYLCASGQGRRGTNTIYFGEGSWLTVV.